This T cell receptor (beta chain) emerged from a study of control samples from healthy donors and cancer patients. CDR1 SGHTA and CDR2 FQGNSA come from the germline V gene. This CDR3 is 16 amino acids long. The junction had 12 bases not matched to a gene; V was cut back by 5 bases and J by 4 bases. There are a few counts of this clone. Method: immunoSEQ multiplex PCR; TCRdb's copy keeps in-frame clones and lacks some. The sample yields about 110,000 clones, 82% seen once. This receptor was identified in a man aged 18 to 30 in good health. V is TRBV7-2 and J is TRBJ2-3, with TRBD2 identical over 7 bases. Sequences were obtained from blood. CDR3 sequence (DNA): TGTGCCAGCAGCCCGGTGGGGGGGGTAGGGGCAGATACGCAGTATTTT. It is translated as CASSPVGGVGADTQYF. The whole variable domain, filled in from reference TRBV7-2 and TRBJ2-3, reads GAGVSQSPSNKVTEKGKDVELRCDPISGHTALYWYRQSLGQGLEFLIYFQGNSAPDKSGLPSDRFSAERTGGSVSTLTIQRTQQEDSAVYLCASSPVGGVGADTQYFGPGTRLTVL.